One and the same sample provided the 14 T cell receptor beta chains below, sequenced in a study of OX40 agonist ivuxolimab in advanced cancers. Measured with immunoSEQ multiplex PCR; TCRdb has only the in-frame clones, and not every one. The sample shows roughly 90,000 clones, about 85% of them seen only once. The material was CD4+ or CD8+ T cells sorted from blood, obtained in a trial of the OX40 agonist ivuxolimab. Receptor source: an adult with an advanced solid tumor such as melanoma, head and neck, liver or kidney cancer.

This rearrangement joins TRBV7-8 to TRBJ1-1; tentatively, D is TRBD1 (5 bases). Between the trimmed V and J ends, which lost 5 bases and 3 bases, there was a span of 16 bases. The CDR3 is 15 amino acids. CDR1 and CDR2 (germline): SGHVS, FQNEAQ. The CDR3: CASSIRPRGDTEAFF. In DNA, the CDR3 is TGTGCCAGCAGCATAAGACCTCGGGGGGACACTGAAGCTTTCTTT.

The gene calls are TRBV28 and TRBJ2-2; D may be TRBD2 (5 bases). The CDR3 has 14 residues. V shed 8 bases and J shed 6 bases, with 16 bases lying between them. Germline values: CDR1 MDHEN, CDR2 SYDVKM. CDR3 DNA sequence: TGTGCCAGCCGCCGGTTAGGGAGCCCCGGGGAGCTGTTTTTT. Protein: CASRRLGSPGELFF.

The V gene is TRBV28, the J gene TRBJ2-3; tentatively, D is TRBD2 (5 bases). The CDR3 spans 16 residues. V dropped 2 bases and J dropped 0 bases, with 12 bases sitting between them. Per the germline V gene, CDR1 is MDHEN and CDR2 is SYDVKM. The CDR3 reads CASSLAGTSSTDTQYF. DNA for the CDR3: TGTGCCAGCAGTTTAGCGGGCACCTCTAGCACAGATACGCAGTATTTT.

The chain employs TRBV4-1 and TRBJ1-2, with 9 bases fitting TRBD1. Germline CDR1 reads MGHRA; CDR2 reads YSYEKL. This CDR3 region has 14 residues. Trimming removed 0 bases from V and 5 bases from J; junction bases left unmatched: 1. CDR3 DNA: TGCGCCAGCAGCCAAGAACAGGGGGCATATGGCTACACCTTC. Encoded protein: CASSQEQGAYGYTF.

J is TRBJ1-2 and V is TRBV19; D may be TRBD1 (5 bases). Germline V CDR1 and CDR2: LNHDA, SQIVND (reference sequence). Between the trimmed V and J ends, which lost 1 base and 6 bases, there was a span of 15 bases. This CDR3 comprises 15 residues. CDR3 in amino acids: CASSIVGAGTHGYTF. DNA for the CDR3: TGTGCCAGTAGTATAGTAGGAGCGGGGACTCATGGCTACACCTTC. The variable domain in full, completed from reference TRBV19 and TRBJ1-2, reads DGGITQSPKYLFRKEGQNVTLSCEQNLNHDAMYWYRQDPGQGLRLIYYSQIVNDFQKGDIAEGYSVSREKKESFPLTVTSAQKNPTAFYLCASSIVGAGTHGYTFGSGTRLTVV.

J is TRBJ1-2 and V is TRBV29-1, with D uncertain. This CDR3 region has 12 residues. The V and J ends lost 5 bases and 1 base respectively, with 8 bases between them. CDR1 is SQVTM, CDR2 ANQGSEA, per germline. CDR3 bases: TGCAGCGTTCTGCACAGTAACTATGGCTACACCTTC. Residues: CSVLHSNYGYTF.

The gene calls are TRBV19 and TRBJ2-3, with TRBD1 matching over 8 bases. From germline, CDR1 is LNHDA and CDR2 SQIVND (reference sequence). CDR3 length: 15 amino acids. The junction had 10 bases not matched to a gene; V was cut back by 9 bases and J by 2 bases. The CDR3 loop reads CASSDRVVPTDTQYF. CDR3 nucleotides: TGTGCCAGCTCGGACAGGGTGGTCCCCACAGATACGCAGTATTTT. Based on the CDR3 plus reference TRBV19 and TRBJ2-3, the full variable domain is DGGITQSPKYLFRKEGQNVTLSCEQNLNHDAMYWYRQDPGQGLRLIYYSQIVNDFQKGDIAEGYSVSREKKESFPLTVTSAQKNPTAFYLCASSDRVVPTDTQYFGPGTRLTVL.

The chain links TRBV4-3 to TRBJ2-7; D is ambiguous. The CDR3 consists of 15 residues. V was shortened by 1 base and J by 0 bases, with 10 bases between the two germline ends. Germline loops: CDR1 LGHNA, CDR2 YSLEER. The DNA for the CDR3 is TGCGCCAGCAGCCAAGCCCCTAAGGGCTCCTACGAGCAGTACTTC. It translates to CASSQAPKGSYEQYF.

CDR3 sequence: CATRRGTRTDTQYF. In DNA, the CDR3 is TGTGCCACCCGCCGGGGGACCCGCACAGATACGCAGTATTTT. V gene TRBV6-5 combines with J gene TRBJ2-3, with a weak D call TRBD2 (6 bases). Germline CDR1 and CDR2: MNHEY and SVGAGI. The CDR3 loop spans 14 amino acids. Deletions cut 10 bases from V and 1 base from J, with 15 bases between.

CDR3: CASSYSRFNEKLFF. As DNA, the CDR3 is TGTGCCAGCAGTTATAGCCGGTTTAATGAAAAACTGTTTTTT. The rearrangement links TRBV27 to TRBJ1-4; D gene ambiguous. The CDR3 is made up of 14 amino acids. CDR1 MNHEY and CDR2 SMNVEV come from the germline V gene (reference sequence). Trimming stripped 4 bases from V and 4 bases from J, with 10 bases between.

This chain links TRBV7-3 with TRBJ1-2; D perhaps matches TRBD1 (5 bases). Trimming left V 5 bases short and J 8 bases short, with 12 bases between. CDR1 and CDR2 (germline): SGHTA, FQGTGA. This CDR3 contains 12 residues. The chain's CDR3 is CASSAPGLGYTF. The CDR3 DNA reads TGTGCCAGCAGCGCCCCAGGGCTCGGCTACACCTTC.

This clone was seen a single time. The J gene is TRBJ1-2, the V gene TRBV29-1; TRBD1 matches at 11 bases. Germline V CDR1 and CDR2: SQVTM, ANQGSEA. The V segment lost 8 bases and the J segment 1 base; nucleotides outside the gene matches: 9. This CDR3 has 15 amino acids. CDR3 in amino acids: CSSRDRGFGNYGYTF. In DNA, the CDR3 is TGCAGCTCCCGGGACAGGGGGTTTGGTAACTATGGCTACACCTTC. Together with reference TRBV29-1 and TRBJ1-2, the CDR3 gives the full variable domain: SAVISQKPSRDICQRGTSLTIQCQVDSQVTMMFWYRQQPGQSLTLIATANQGSEATYESGFVIDKFPISRPNLTFSTLTVSNMSPEDSSIYLCSSRDRGFGNYGYTFGSGTRLTVV.

The gene calls are TRBV7-9 and TRBJ2-3, with no clear D. Germline V CDR1 and CDR2: SEHNR, FQNEAQ (reference sequence). The CDR3 extends over 11 amino acids. V was trimmed by 5 bases and J by 2 bases, leaving 2 bases between them. The CDR3 protein is CASSPTDTQYF. CDR3 coding DNA: TGTGCCAGCAGCCCCACAGATACGCAGTATTTT.

The rearrangement joins TRBV10-2 to TRBJ2-1; 8 bases match TRBD2. The J segment lost 7 bases and the V segment lost 2 bases, leaving 4 bases of the junction unmatched. CDR1 and CDR2 (germline): WSHSY, SAAADI. This CDR3 region has 14 residues. CDR3 DNA: TGCGCCAGCAGTGAGCACGCGGGGGGTAATGAGCAGTTCTTC. This gives the protein CASSEHAGGNEQFF.